Below, 27 T cell receptor beta chains from the same sample are listed, as sequenced in a study of shared clonotypes between healthy human individuals (dated by TCRdb to about 2020). The library was obtained by the immunoSEQ multiplex PCR assay. The source is immuneACCESS, and TCRdb retained only in-frame sequences with V and J called. Part of the clones is not carried over; for the studies checked, unresolved V genes explain less than half of this, and the remainder is unexplained. Within this sample are around 430,000 clones, with around 75% of them counted one time only. Under 15% of the sample rests with the top ten. Sequencing was performed on PBMCs. These receptors were taken from a woman in her forties in good health. Some clones in this sample may be carry-over from other donors' samples.

The rearrangement joins TRBV4-1 to TRBJ2-7, with 8 bases identical to TRBD1. Germline lookup yields CDR1 MGHRA and CDR2 YSYEKL. J was trimmed by 4 bases and V by 2 bases; bases with no gene match: 7. The CDR3 runs 15 residues. In DNA, the CDR3 is TGCGCCAGCAGCCAACCAGGACAGGGTAGTTACGAGCAGTACTTC. Amino acids: CASSQPGQGSYEQYF.

The rearrangement links TRBV6-1 to TRBJ2-7; D might be TRBD2 (6 bases). In germline, CDR1 is MNHNS, CDR2 SASEGT. The CDR3 runs to 14 residues. Trimming left V 4 bases short and J 5 bases short, with 15 bases between. The CDR3 nucleotides read TGTGCCAGCAGTGTAGCTAGCGTGGGGCACGAGCAGTACTTC. It specifies CASSVASVGHEQYF.

The V gene is TRBV18, the J gene TRBJ2-5, with D hard to call. The germline gives CDR1 KGHSH, CDR2 LQKENI. Trimming removed 4 bases from V and 3 bases from J, with 9 bases in between. The CDR3 spans 13 residues. The DNA for the CDR3 is TGTGCCAGCTCACGCAACATTAAAGAGACCCAGTACTTC. Its translation: CASSRNIKETQYF.

This clone was counted only a few times. The V call is TRBV28, the J call TRBJ2-3; D might be TRBD2 (6 bases). The CDR3 loop spans 11 amino acids. Germline V gene lookup returns CDR1 MDHEN and CDR2 SYDVKM. V lost 8 bases to trimming and J lost 6 bases, with 9 bases between them. DNA of the CDR3: TGTGCCAGCCGGGACTGGGATACGCAGTATTTT. Encoded protein: CASRDWDTQYF.

The V call is TRBV6-5, the J call TRBJ2-1; maybe TRBD2 (7 bases). Germline loops: CDR1 MNHEY, CDR2 SVGAGI. This CDR3 has 15 residues. V was pared by 3 bases and J by 6 bases, with 15 bases between. As DNA, the CDR3 is TGTGCCAGCAGTTATTCCCGGAGGGGGGGCAATGAGCAGTTCTTC. It specifies CASSYSRRGGNEQFF.

The chain links TRBV14 to TRBJ2-1; 9 bases fit TRBD2. Germline V gives CDR1 SGHDN, CDR2 FVKESK. V was pared by 2 bases and J by 0 bases, with 11 bases of the junction left unmatched. The CDR3 spans 19 residues. The CDR3 nucleotides are TGTGCCAGCAGCCAACAGGAACTAGCGGGTACCCTCTCCTACAATGAGCAGTTCTTC. It translates to CASSQQELAGTLSYNEQFF.

The J gene is TRBJ2-7, the V gene TRBV11-2; D is possibly TRBD1 or TRBD2 (5 bases each). CDR1 and CDR2 (germline): SGHAT, FQNNGV. The CDR3 consists of 13 residues. V was cut by 5 bases and J by 4 bases, with 12 bases left in between. The CDR3 DNA reads as TGTGCCAGCAGCCACTTTGGGGGTTACGAGCAGTACTTC. Its translation is CASSHFGGYEQYF.

The chain employs TRBV5-1 and TRBJ1-3; D remains unclear. Between the trimmed V and J ends, which lost 0 bases and 0 bases, there was a span of 10 bases. From germline, CDR1 is SGHRS and CDR2 YFSETQ. The length of the CDR3 is 16 residues. As DNA, the CDR3 is TGCGCCAGCAGCTTGGCCGGGGTGGACTCTGGAAACACCATATATTTT. Translation: CASSLAGVDSGNTIYF.

The chain is built from TRBV25-1 and TRBJ1-2, with D unclear. The CDR3 runs 13 residues. The ends were cut back, 1 base at V and 8 bases at J, with 11 bases in the middle. Germline values: CDR1 MGHDK, CDR2 SYGVNS. The CDR3 here is CASSEFGGNGYTF. DNA of the CDR3: TGTGCCAGCAGTGAATTTGGAGGAAACGGCTACACCTTC.

The chain couples TRBV7-9 to TRBJ2-1; D gene unclear. There are 12 residues in the CDR3. Trimming stripped 5 bases from V and 9 bases from J, with 11 bases between. Per germline, CDR1 SEHNR and CDR2 FQNEAQ (reference sequence). The CDR3 spells CASSLGRSEQFF. The CDR3 DNA follows: TGTGCCAGCAGCCTAGGCCGGAGTGAGCAGTTCTTC.

This sequence joins TRBV27 and TRBJ2-7; 10 bases are shared with TRBD1. V was pared by 7 bases and J by 7 bases, with 4 bases of the junction left unmatched. The CDR3 contains 12 residues. In germline, CDR1 is MNHEY, CDR2 SMNVEV (reference sequence). CDR3 region: CASNDRGREQYF. CDR3 sequence (DNA): TGTGCCAGCAATGACAGGGGGCGAGAGCAGTACTTC.

This clone was detected once. In the same sample, other DNA sequences code for this CDR3. This chain's CDR3 is CASSLRGQSSYEQYF. The CDR3 bases are TGTGCCAGCAGTTTAAGGGGGCAGAGCTCCTACGAGCAGTACTTC. V and J are TRBV28 and TRBJ2-7; 7 bases map to TRBD1. Germline trimming cut 2 bases from V and 0 bases from J; bases unmatched to any gene: 4. Looked up from germline, CDR1 is MDHEN and CDR2 is SYDVKM. The CDR3 covers 15 residues.

V usage is TRBV6-6 and J usage is TRBJ2-5; 8 bases line up with TRBD1. TRBJ2-7 matches the DNA end more closely, so the J call is doubtful. The germline V gene has CDR1 MNHNY and CDR2 SVGAGI (reference sequence). The CDR3 has 14 amino acids. CDR3 in amino acids: CASSRGQDTYEQYF. The CDR3 bases are TGTGCCAGCAGTCGGGGACAGGATACTTACGAGCAGTACTTC.

V and J are TRBV4-1 and TRBJ1-4; D is uncertain. The CDR3 extends over 15 amino acids. V lost 1 base and J 8 bases, leaving 14 bases between the germline ends. The germline V gene has CDR1 MGHRA and CDR2 YSYEKL. CDR3 residues: CASSQARNRKEKLFF. For the CDR3, the DNA is TGCGCCAGCAGCCAAGCTAGGAACAGAAAGGAAAAACTGTTTTTT.

The rearrangement joins TRBV21-1 to TRBJ2-7; TRBD2 is the table's D call and was not checked against the DNA. TRBV21-1 is assigned pseudogene status. There are 18 residues in the CDR3. The CDR3 DNA reads as TGTGCCAGCAGCCCGAGTGACGACATAGCGGGAAGCTCCTACGAGCAGTACTTC. Its translation is CASSPSDDIAGSSYEQYF.

This rearrangement joins TRBV11-2 to TRBJ1-1; possibly TRBD1 for D (5 bases). Germline CDR1 is SGHAT and CDR2 is FQNNGV. This CDR3 has 14 residues. Trimming removed 0 bases from V and 9 bases from J, with 14 bases in between. The CDR3 DNA sequence: TGTGCCAGCAGCTTAGATCCGGGGCGGACCCAAGCTTTCTTT. As protein: CASSLDPGRTQAFF. Supplemented by reference TRBV11-2 and TRBJ1-1, the full variable domain reads EAGVAQSPRYKIIEKRQSVAFWCNPISGHATLYWYQQILGQGPKLLIQFQNNGVVDDSQLPKDRFSAERLKGVDSTLKIQPAKLEDSAVYLCASSLDPGRTQAFFGQGTRLTVV.

This sequence joins TRBV6-1 and TRBJ2-7, with unresolved D. The CDR3 extends over 15 amino acids. V lost 0 bases and J 2 bases, leaving 11 bases between the germline ends. Germline-derived CDR1 and CDR2 are MNHNS and SASEGT. This chain's CDR3 is CASSEAGWSTYEQYF. The DNA of the CDR3 is TGTGCCAGCAGTGAAGCGGGTTGGTCAACCTACGAGCAGTACTTC.

This chain links TRBV4-1 with TRBJ2-7, with TRBD1 identical over 8 bases. The germline gives CDR1 MGHRA, CDR2 YSYEKL. This CDR3 is built from 15 residues. The V gene end was trimmed by 0 bases and the J gene end by 5 bases; junction bases not matched to a gene: 6. The CDR3 coding sequence is TGCGCCAGCAGCCAAGAAAACAGGGGGATCGACGAGCAGTACTTC. It specifies CASSQENRGIDEQYF.

This chain uses TRBV7-2 with TRBJ2-7; 10 nucleotides align to TRBD2. The germline CDR1 and CDR2 sequences are SGHTA and FQGNSA. The V gene end was trimmed by 1 base and the J gene end by 6 bases; junction bases not matched to a gene: 3. The CDR3 is made up of 14 amino acids. The DNA of the CDR3 is TGTGCCAGCAGCTTAGAGAGCGGGAGGGGCGAGCAGTACTTC. Translation: CASSLESGRGEQYF.

This chain uses TRBV19 with TRBJ1-2, with no clear D. Trimming cost V 5 bases and J 7 bases, with 11 bases left between them. The germline V gene encodes CDR1 LNHDA and CDR2 SQIVND (reference sequence). This CDR3 has 12 residues. The CDR3 bases are TGTGCCAGTAGTGAAGGACGGCTTGGCTACACCTTC. It is translated as CASSEGRLGYTF.

The chain combines TRBV11-2 with TRBJ2-3, with no clear D. The CDR3 consists of 17 residues. The V gene's germline CDR1 is SGHAT and CDR2 FQNNGV. The V gene lost 2 bases and the J gene lost 5 bases, with 20 bases spanning the gap. In DNA form, the CDR3 reads TGTGCCAGCAGCTTATTAGGAGCCTCCACCTCTATAGATACGCAGTATTTT. Protein: CASSLLGASTSIDTQYF.

The V and J genes are TRBV6-5 and TRBJ2-7; D gene ambiguous. Germline V CDR1 and CDR2: MNHEY, SVGAGI. The CDR3 loop spans 12 amino acids. Trimming removed 2 bases from V and 7 bases from J, with 9 bases in between. The CDR3 spells CASSYTPREQYF. CDR3 nucleotides: TGTGCCAGCAGTTACACCCCGCGGGAGCAGTACTTC.

This clone was recorded once. The V call is TRBV7-9, the J call TRBJ2-2; 13 bases are a match to TRBD2. The CDR3 sequence is 19 residues long. CDR1 is SEHNR and CDR2 is FQNEAQ in the germline V gene (reference sequence). V dropped 6 bases and J dropped 5; count of bases not matched to a gene: 15. This CDR3 is CASSRPGLAGLYATGELFF. In DNA, the CDR3 is TGTGCCAGCAGTCGCCCGGGACTAGCGGGATTGTATGCAACCGGGGAGCTGTTTTTT.

Concerning this clone itself: Sequence at one end of the junction differs from germline and may be a read error. The chain couples TRBV20-1 to TRBJ2-4, with 7 bases matching TRBD2. The CDR3 is 10 amino acids. Per the germline V gene, CDR1 is DFQATT and CDR2 is SNEGSKA (reference sequence). CDR3 sequence: CSASSRGVDF. The CDR3 nucleotides read TGCAGTGCTAGTTCACGGGGGGTCGACTTC.

This clone was seen more than once but under ten times. The V and J genes are TRBV5-4 and TRBJ1-1, with 8 positions matching TRBD1. In germline, CDR1 is SGHNT, CDR2 YYREEE (reference sequence). J was trimmed by 1 base and V by 1 base; bases with no gene match: 3. The CDR3 extends over 15 amino acids. CDR3 residues: CASSLFRGQNTEAFF. The CDR3 bases are TGTGCCAGCAGCTTGTTCAGGGGGCAGAACACTGAAGCTTTCTTT. Full variable domain (missing parts from reference TRBV5-4 and TRBJ1-1): ETGVTQSPTHLIKTRGQQVTLRCSSQSGHNTVSWYQQALGQGPQFIFQYYREEENGRGNFPPRFSGLQFPNYSSELNVNALELDDSALYLCASSLFRGQNTEAFFGQGTRLTVV.

A single count supports this clone. The rearrangement links TRBV7-2 to TRBJ2-7; TRBD1 matches at 7 bases. CDR1 and CDR2 from the germline V gene are SGHTA and FQGNSA. Trimming cost V 2 bases and J 0 bases; bases outside gene matches: 4. This CDR3 comprises 15 residues. The CDR3 region has the DNA TGTGCCAGCAGCTTATTGGGACAGTCCTCCTACGAGCAGTACTTC. Its protein product is CASSLLGQSSYEQYF.

The rearrangement links TRBV2 to TRBJ2-1; 8 positions match TRBD1. With V trimmed by 10 bases and J by 10 bases, 9 bases remained unmatched. The CDR3 is 12 residues long. Germline loops: CDR1 SNHLY, CDR2 FYNNEI. CDR3 protein: CATLGGTGEQFF. CDR3 coding DNA: TGTGCCACCCTGGGCGGGACAGGAGAGCAGTTCTTC.